These T cell receptor beta chains were read from a single sample in a study of blood T cell repertoires in COVID-19. This table comes from immunoSEQ multiplex PCR, and its TCRdb copy is limited to in-frame clones, with some not included. This table holds 200,000 to 300,000 clones, around 84% found once. The sample taken for sequencing was peripheral blood. All receptors derive from a man aged 55 to 70 with acute or convalescent COVID-19. The CDR3 runs from the conserved cysteine through the conserved F or W. The D gene is left open where the match is weak. A row's size may be missing; if present it is once, few, many or a size class.

TRBD1,-,TRBJ2-6,TRBV4-3,CASSQDRTGGARWSGANVLTF,TGCGCCAGCAGCCAAGATAGGACAGGGGGCGCGAGGTGGTCTGGGGCCAACGTCCTGACTTTC
-,few,TRBJ2-7,TRBV13,CASSLISGTFQTYEQYF,TGTGCCAGCAGCTTAATTTCGGGAACCTTCCAAACCTACGAGCAGTACTTC
-,-,TRBJ1-4,TRBV27,CASSSLAGKLFF,TGTGCCAGCAGTTCCCTGGCCGGGAAACTGTTTTTT
TRBD1,-,TRBJ2-1,TRBV5-6,CASSLGQGANEQFF,TGTGCCAGCAGCTTGGGACAGGGGGCAAATGAGCAGTTCTTC
TRBD1,-,TRBJ1-2,TRBV28,CASSPPTTGDGYTF,TGTGCCAGCAGTCCGCCGACCACAGGGGATGGCTACACCTTC
TRBD1,-,TRBJ1-3,TRBV10-3,CAISDSGTASGNTIYF,TGTGCCATCAGTGACTCCGGGACAGCCTCTGGAAACACCATATATTTT
-,-,TRBJ2-7,TRBV27,CASSPTRAQGYEQYF,TGTGCCAGCAGTCCGACAAGAGCTCAAGGCTACGAGCAGTACTTC
-,-,TRBJ1-1,TRBV10-3,CAISESSPTEAFF,TGTGCCATCAGTGAGTCTTCTCCGACTGAAGCTTTCTTT
-,-,TRBJ1-1,TRBV27,CPQHWNRVRGKTEAFF,TGCCCCCAGCATTGGAATAGGGTAAGGGGAAAAACTGAAGCTTTCTTT
-,-,TRBJ1-3,TRBV30,CAWSRRGTGNTIYF,TGTGCCTGGAGTAGGCGAGGAACTGGAAACACCATATATTTT
-,-,TRBJ2-7,TRBV13,CASSLTGYEQYF,TGTGCCAGCAGCTTGACAGGCTACGAGCAGTACTTC
-,-,TRBJ1-1,TRBV18,CASSVREYEAFF,TGTGCCAGCTCAGTAAGGGAGTATGAAGCTTTCTTT
-,-,TRBJ1-2,TRBV19,CASSMPGGDGYTF,TGTGCCAGTAGTATGCCGGGGGGCGATGGCTACACCTTC
-,-,TRBJ2-3,TRBV5-1,CASSLGTRGGADTQYF,TGCGCCAGCAGCTTGGGGACTAGAGGGGGGGCAGATACGCAGTATTTT
TRBD1,-,TRBJ2-3,TRBV19,CASSPRDRGRTDTQYF,TGTGCCAGTAGTCCAAGGGACAGGGGACGCACAGATACGCAGTATTTT
TRBD1,-,TRBJ1-1,TRBV5-1,CASSGTGSNTEAFF,TGCGCCAGCAGCGGGACAGGGTCGAACACTGAAGCTTTCTTT
-,-,TRBJ1-5,TRBV10-3,CAISESKGQNNQPQHF,TGTGCCATCAGTGAGTCTAAGGGGCAGAACAATCAGCCCCAGCATTTT
TRBD1,once,TRBJ2-7,TRBV2,CASRIDRASYF,TGTGCCAGCAGGATAGACAGGGCCTCTTACTTC
TRBD1,-,TRBJ1-1,TRBV6-5,CASSTWTGGGTEAFF,TGTGCCAGCAGTACTTGGACAGGGGGAGGCACTGAAGCTTTCTTT
TRBD2,-,TRBJ2-7,TRBV6-6,CASSYNSGAAYEQYF,TGTGCCAGCAGTTATAATAGCGGGGCTGCCTACGAGCAGTACTTC
TRBD2,-,TRBJ2-5,TRBV29-1,CSVDTGGETQYF,TGCAGCGTTGACACGGGAGGCGAGACCCAGTACTTC
TRBD1,-,TRBJ1-5,TRBV2,CASWTGPNQPQHF,TGTGCCAGCTGGACAGGGCCCAATCAGCCCCAGCATTTT
TRBD2,-,TRBJ2-1,TRBV7-6,CASSLWTSGHEQFF,TGTGCCAGCAGCTTGTGGACTAGCGGACATGAGCAGTTCTTC
-,-,TRBJ2-3,TRBV7-8,CASSPGTSRSDTQYF,TGTGCCAGCAGCCCGGGAACTAGCAGATCAGATACGCAGTATTTT
-,-,TRBJ2-7,TRBV10-2,CASRDTYEQYF,TGCGCCAGCAGGGACACCTACGAGCAGTACTTC
TRBD2,-,TRBJ2-5,TRBV9,CASSPRGTSGGTQYF,TGTGCCAGCAGCCCCCGCGGGACTAGTGGGGGGACCCAGTACTTC
TRBD1,-,TRBJ2-5,TRBV24-1,CATSYRGQTQYF,TGTGCCACCAGTTACAGGGGACAGACCCAGTACTTC
-,-,TRBJ1-5,TRBV15,CATSRDPISNQPQHF,TGTGCCACCAGCAGAGATCCCATTAGCAATCAGCCCCAGCATTTT
-,-,TRBJ2-4,TRBV27,CASSLSLRDIAKNIQYF,TGTGCCAGCAGTTTATCTCTCAGGGACATAGCCAAAAACATTCAGTACTTC
-,few,TRBJ2-7,TRBV4-2,CASSQDFGSYEQYF,TGTGCCAGCAGCCAAGATTTCGGGAGCTACGAGCAGTACTTC
-,-,TRBJ1-2,TRBV5-1,CASSPTHANYGYTF,TGCGCCAGCAGCCCGACACACGCTAACTATGGCTACACCTTC
-,-,TRBJ1-4,TRBV27,CASSRLIYAEREKLFF,TGTGCCAGCAGCCGATTAATATATGCGGAGCGAGAAAAACTGTTTTTT
-,-,TRBJ2-6,TRBV19,CASSITGVGANVLTF,TGTGCCAGTAGTATCACGGGGGTCGGGGCCAACGTCCTGACTTTC
TRBD1,-,TRBJ2-7,TRBV6-5,CASSPGQPTYEQYF,TGTGCCAGCAGTCCGGGACAGCCCACCTACGAGCAGTACTTC
TRBD1,-,TRBJ1-1,TRBV6-5,CASSYPGQGWTEAFF,TGTGCCAGCAGTTACCCGGGACAGGGCTGGACTGAAGCTTTCTTT
-,-,TRBJ1-6,TRBV27,CASSLSGYGNSPLHF,TGTGCCAGCAGTTTGTCCGGGTACGGTAATTCACCCCTCCACTTT
-,-,TRBJ1-6,TRBV6-5,CASRFDSYSPLHF,TGTGCCAGCAGGTTCGACAGTTATTCACCCCTCCACTTT
TRBD1,-,TRBJ2-1,TRBV20-1,CSASNHFTGEYYNEQFF,TGCAGTGCTAGTAACCACTTTACAGGGGAATACTACAATGAGCAGTTCTTC
-,-,TRBJ1-6,TRBV7-9,CASSPGQYNSPLHF,TGTGCCAGCAGCCCTGGACAGTATAATTCACCCCTCCACTTT
TRBD1,-,TRBJ1-1,TRBV3-1/TRBV3-2,CASSLGTVNTEAFF,TGTGCCAGCAGCCTTGGGACAGTAAACACTGAAGCTTTCTTT
-,-,TRBJ2-2,TRBV7-2,CASSLQGLGNTGELFF,TGTGCCAGCAGCTTACAGGGGCTGGGGAACACCGGGGAGCTGTTTTTT
-,-,TRBJ1-2,TRBV7-9,CASSLYQEVRYGGYTF,TGTGCCAGCAGCTTATACCAGGAGGTCCGATACGGAGGCTACACCTTC
TRBD1,-,TRBJ1-2,TRBV19,CASSPQGAWYGYTF,TGTGCCAGTAGTCCACAGGGGGCCTGGTATGGCTACACCTTC
-,few,TRBJ2-1,TRBV24-1,CATSVGGSYNEQFF,TGTGCCACCAGTGTCGGAGGCAGTTACAATGAGCAGTTCTTC
TRBD1,-,TRBJ2-2,TRBV24-1,CATSEAGTGRAGELFF,TGTGCCACCAGTGAAGCCGGGACAGGGAGGGCCGGGGAGCTGTTTTTT
TRBD2,-,TRBJ2-5,TRBV5-1,CASSYGTSGQETQYF,TGCGCCAGCAGCTATGGGACTAGCGGGCAAGAGACCCAGTACTTC
TRBD2,-,TRBJ2-5,TRBV7-2,CASSLALAVETQYF,TGTGCCAGCAGCTTAGCCCTAGCGGTAGAGACCCAGTACTTC
-,-,TRBJ1-3,TRBV4-3,CASSQEMADVLPAVYF,TGCGCCAGCAGCCAAGAGATGGCCGACGTCCTCCCGGCGGTATATTTT
-,few,TRBJ1-2,TRBV2,CASSHDFQGGYTF,TGTGCCAGCAGTCATGACTTTCAGGGTGGCTACACCTTC
-,-,TRBJ2-5,TRBV5-1,CASSGGLKETQYF,TGCGCCAGCAGCGGGGGACTTAAAGAGACCCAGTACTTC
-,-,TRBJ2-7,TRBV7-6,CASSSLTDTFSEQYF,TGTGCCAGCAGCTCTTTAACGGACACCTTTTCCGAGCAGTACTTC
TRBD2,-,TRBJ2-7,TRBV6-5,CASSYGLAGDHEQYF,TGTGCCAGCAGTTACGGTCTAGCGGGAGACCACGAGCAGTACTTC